The present T cell receptor beta chain was sequenced within a study of human T cells and chemical hapten exposure. Turning to the study itself: Patients got weekly scalp diphenylcyclopropenone doses over the roughly 24-week study. Upper-back patch tests with 0.01% DPC were read at 6 days.

Regarding time point: pre-sensitization, week 0. Treatment here: therapeutic diphenylcyclopropenone sensitization with weekly scalp DPC. Blood, whole and unfractionated, served as the source for total RNA extraction. TCRdb analysed the RACE reads with MiXCR anew, one entry per CDR3 protein. The sample lists 30,000 to 40,000 distinct CDR3 sequences; approximately 12% were seen once. V lost 6 bases to trimming and J lost 4 bases, with 8 bases between them. Germline V gene lookup returns CDR1 SGHVS and CDR2 FQNEAQ. The CDR3 extends over 12 amino acids. This clonotype has more than one count but fewer than ten.

The rearrangement uses TRBV7-8 and TRBJ2-3; no clear D gene. This clonotype originated in a woman between 35 and 50 years old with alopecia areata. Some clones in this sample may be carry-over from other donors' samples. The material sequenced was whole blood, taken in connection with sensitization to the hapten diphenylcyclopropenone (DPC). CDR3 loop: CASRGPSDTQYF. In nucleotides, the CDR3 is TGTGCCAGCAGGGGTCCTTCAGATACGCAGTATTTT.